Listed here are 18 T cell receptor beta chains from one sample, sequenced in a study of cytomegalovirus exposure and HLA in healthy donors. Amplification used 60 Vbeta primers and 13 Jbeta primers. The repertoire was sequenced with immunoSEQ multiplex PCR; TCRdb's copy has only in-frame clones and lacks some. Of about 200,000 clones detected, around 83% appear once; the ten largest clones hold 1.7%. The source material was PBMCs. These receptor sequences come from a man in his forties or fifties in good health and CMV-seropositive.

The chain is built from TRBV11-2 and TRBJ1-6, with 7 bases aligning to TRBD1. This CDR3 region has 13 residues. After removal of 5 bases from V and 10 bases from J, the junction contained 5 bases not matched to a gene. Germline CDR1 SGHAT, CDR2 FQNNGV. The CDR3 spells CASSAGGRSPLHF. As DNA, the CDR3 is TGTGCCAGCAGCGCAGGGGGGCGATCACCCCTCCACTTT.

The chain is built from TRBV27 and TRBJ2-4, with 11 bases aligning to TRBD2. The CDR3 is 19 residues long. With V trimmed by 5 bases and J by 5 bases, 17 bases remained unmatched. Per the germline V gene, CDR1 is MNHEY and CDR2 is SMNVEV (reference sequence). The CDR3 is CASSLGTSGPPSWENIQYF. Written as DNA, the CDR3 is TGTGCCAGCAGTCTCGGGACTAGCGGACCCCCTTCATGGGAAAACATTCAGTACTTC.

This rearrangement joins TRBV5-1 to TRBJ2-7, with 7 bases identical to TRBD2. Germline V lookup: CDR1 SGHRS, CDR2 YFSETQ. The V segment lost 1 base and the J segment 0 bases; nucleotides outside the gene matches: 4. The length of the CDR3 is 15 residues. DNA of the CDR3: TGCGCCAGCAGCTTGTTAGGGACTACCTCCTACGAGCAGTACTTC. Translated, it gives CASSLLGTTSYEQYF.

This clone has just a few counts. The V gene is TRBV11-2, the J gene TRBJ2-1; maybe TRBD2 (5 bases). Trimming stripped 2 bases from V and 0 bases from J, with 11 bases between. In germline, CDR1 is SGHAT, CDR2 FQNNGV. The CDR3 has 16 amino acids. The CDR3 loop reads CASSLLALSSYNEQFF. CDR3 DNA: TGTGCCAGCAGCTTATTAGCGCTGAGCTCCTACAATGAGCAGTTCTTC.

The J gene is TRBJ1-1, the V gene TRBV28; TRBD1 is a possible D gene (5 bases). The germline V gene has CDR1 MDHEN and CDR2 SYDVKM. The CDR3 length is 13 residues. The V and J ends lost 5 bases and 4 bases respectively, with 11 bases between them. CDR3 sequence reads: CASSIRQSTEAFF. The CDR3 DNA sequence: TGTGCCAGCAGTATTCGACAGTCCACTGAAGCTTTCTTT.

The V call is TRBV5-1, the J call TRBJ2-2; 10 bases line up with TRBD2. V trimming: 3 bases; J trimming: 3 bases; junction bases outside the gene matches: 8. The CDR3 is made up of 17 amino acids. The germline V gene encodes CDR1 SGHRS and CDR2 YFSETQ. The CDR3 DNA follows: TGCGCCAGCAGCTCGAGCCTAGCGGGAGTGGACACCGGGGAGCTGTTTTTT. Protein sequence: CASSSSLAGVDTGELFF.

The chain employs TRBV5-5 and TRBJ1-1, with D perhaps TRBD1 (5 bases). Germline values: CDR1 SGHKS, CDR2 YYEKEE (reference sequence). CDR3 length: 14 amino acids. V was cut by 0 bases and J by 3 bases, with 9 bases left in between. The CDR3, as DNA: TGTGCCAGCAGCTTGGACGGAGGGGACACTGAAGCTTTCTTT. Translated: CASSLDGGDTEAFF.

The rearrangement joins TRBV10-1 to TRBJ2-5; 12 bases are shared with TRBD2. The germline CDR1 and CDR2 sequences are WNHNN and SYGVQD (reference sequence). This CDR3 region has 15 residues. Trimming at V came to 6 bases and at J to 5 bases, leaving 7 bases not matched to a gene. CDR3 DNA sequence: TGCGCCAGCAGCCGACTAGCGGGAGTAGCTGAGACCCAGTACTTC. Residues: CASSRLAGVAETQYF.

The sample holds a few counts of this clone. The V and J genes are TRBV6-5 and TRBJ1-1, with a possible D match to TRBD1 (6 bases). Trimming removed 0 bases from V and 4 bases from J, with 12 bases in between. CDR3 length: 15 amino acids. Germline V gene sequence: CDR1 MNHEY, CDR2 SVGAGI. In DNA form, the CDR3 reads TGTGCCAGCAGTTACTCGAATAGAGGGGGCACTGAAGCTTTCTTT. This codes for CASSYSNRGGTEAFF.

V gene TRBV5-1 combines with J gene TRBJ1-2; 7 nucleotides agree with TRBD1. Germline CDR1 reads SGHRS; CDR2 reads YFSETQ. J was trimmed by 2 bases and V by 4 bases; bases with no gene match: 11. This CDR3 has 16 amino acids. CDR3 sequence reads: CASSETPGGKNYGYTF. Written as DNA, the CDR3 is TGCGCCAGCAGCGAAACTCCAGGGGGTAAGAACTATGGCTACACCTTC.

The chain recombines TRBV7-3 with TRBJ2-3; tentatively, D is TRBD2 (6 bases). From germline, CDR1 is SGHTA and CDR2 FQGTGA. The CDR3 is 16 residues long. V was shortened by 0 bases and J by 2 bases, with 12 bases between the two germline ends. The CDR3 sequence is CASSLTPSVVTDTQYF. For the CDR3, the DNA is TGTGCCAGCAGCTTAACCCCTAGCGTAGTCACAGATACGCAGTATTTT.

The sample holds a few counts of this clone. This sample also contains other DNA sequences that code for the same CDR3. The chain uses TRBV5-1 and TRBJ1-1; the D gene is possibly TRBD1 (5 bases). Germline loops: CDR1 SGHRS, CDR2 YFSETQ. V was pared by 3 bases and J by 1 base, with 7 bases between. This CDR3 has 13 amino acids. CDR3 in DNA: TGCGCCAGCAGCTCGCAGGGGAACACTGAAGCTTTCTTT. Translation gives CASSSQGNTEAFF. Full variable domain (rest looked up from reference TRBV5-1 and TRBJ1-1): KAGVTQTPRYLIKTRGQQVTLSCSPISGHRSVSWYQQTPGQGLQFLFEYFSETQRNKGNFPGRFSGRQFSNSRSEMNVSTLELGDSALYLCASSSQGNTEAFFGQGTRLTVV.

V usage is TRBV5-1 and J usage is TRBJ1-2; 8 bases map to TRBD1. V lost 5 bases and J lost 0; bases outside the gene matches: 6. The CDR3 has 15 amino acids. Germline CDR1 SGHRS, CDR2 YFSETQ. Here the CDR3 reads CASRPGTGANYGYTF. The CDR3 region has the DNA TGCGCCAGCAGGCCCGGGACAGGAGCTAACTATGGCTACACCTTC.

This clone was seen a single time. At one end, the junction sequence differs from germline, possibly due to a read error. This CDR3 reads CAWSGSAKNSQYF. The CDR3 DNA follows: TGTGCCTGGAGTGGATCAGCCAAAAACAGTCAGTACTTC. This chain uses TRBV30 with TRBJ2-4; no clear D. Germline CDR1 reads GTSNPN; CDR2 reads SVGIG (reference sequence). The CDR3 is 13 amino acids.

The V gene is TRBV27, the J gene TRBJ1-1; D may be TRBD1 (6 bases). Per the germline V gene, CDR1 is MNHEY and CDR2 is SMNVEV (reference sequence). This CDR3 is built from 14 residues. Trimming cost V 6 bases and J 0 bases, with 11 bases left between them. The CDR3 protein is CASRRTDLNTEAFF. Here the CDR3 DNA reads TGTGCCAGCAGGCGGACAGATCTGAACACTGAAGCTTTCTTT.

This clone was counted once. The V call is TRBV7-9, the J call TRBJ2-5, with TRBD1 matching over 8 bases. Germline CDR1 SEHNR, CDR2 FQNEAQ (reference sequence). J gave up 2 bases and V 2 bases, and 1 base lay outside the gene matches. The CDR3 has 14 residues. CDR3 protein: CASSLRDRQETQYF. The CDR3 DNA sequence: TGTGCCAGCAGCTTACGGGACAGGCAAGAGACCCAGTACTTC.

The J gene is TRBJ1-1, the V gene TRBV18; TRBD1 might be the D (6 bases). V was trimmed by 3 bases and J by 6 bases, leaving 14 bases between them. The CDR3 is made up of 14 amino acids. The germline V gene encodes CDR1 KGHSH and CDR2 LQKENI. The CDR3 loop reads CASSPEQGRAEAFF. CDR3 bases: TGTGCCAGCTCACCGGAACAGGGAAGGGCTGAAGCTTTCTTT.

This chain joins TRBV7-2 and TRBJ1-1; D may be TRBD1 (6 bases). With 5 bases removed from V and 6 bases from J, the gap between germline ends came to 16 bases. CDR3 length equals 14 residues. CDR1 is SGHTA and CDR2 is FQGNSA in the germline V gene. The CDR3: CASSVRTAVPEAFF. CDR3 nucleotides: TGTGCCAGCAGCGTCCGGACAGCTGTCCCTGAAGCTTTCTTT.